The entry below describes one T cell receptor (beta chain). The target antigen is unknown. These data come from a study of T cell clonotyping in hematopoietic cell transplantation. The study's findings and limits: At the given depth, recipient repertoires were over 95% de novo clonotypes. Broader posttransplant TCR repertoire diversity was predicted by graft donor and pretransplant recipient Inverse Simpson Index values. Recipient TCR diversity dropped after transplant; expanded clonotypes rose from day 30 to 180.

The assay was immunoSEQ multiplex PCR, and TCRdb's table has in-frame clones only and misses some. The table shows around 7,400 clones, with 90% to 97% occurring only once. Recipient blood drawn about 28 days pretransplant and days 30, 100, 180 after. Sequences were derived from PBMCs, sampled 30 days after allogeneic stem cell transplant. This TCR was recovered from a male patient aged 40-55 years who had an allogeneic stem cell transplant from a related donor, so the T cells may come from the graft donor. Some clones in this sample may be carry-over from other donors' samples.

CDR3 sequence reads: CASSGVLNTEAFF. The CDR3 region has the DNA TGTGCCAGCAGTGGGGTCCTGAACACTGAAGCTTTCTTT. The chain joins TRBV6-5 to TRBJ1-1, with no clear D. CDR3 length: 13 residues. V was trimmed by 5 bases and J by 0 bases, leaving 7 bases between them. The V gene's germline CDR1 is MNHEY and CDR2 SVGAGI.